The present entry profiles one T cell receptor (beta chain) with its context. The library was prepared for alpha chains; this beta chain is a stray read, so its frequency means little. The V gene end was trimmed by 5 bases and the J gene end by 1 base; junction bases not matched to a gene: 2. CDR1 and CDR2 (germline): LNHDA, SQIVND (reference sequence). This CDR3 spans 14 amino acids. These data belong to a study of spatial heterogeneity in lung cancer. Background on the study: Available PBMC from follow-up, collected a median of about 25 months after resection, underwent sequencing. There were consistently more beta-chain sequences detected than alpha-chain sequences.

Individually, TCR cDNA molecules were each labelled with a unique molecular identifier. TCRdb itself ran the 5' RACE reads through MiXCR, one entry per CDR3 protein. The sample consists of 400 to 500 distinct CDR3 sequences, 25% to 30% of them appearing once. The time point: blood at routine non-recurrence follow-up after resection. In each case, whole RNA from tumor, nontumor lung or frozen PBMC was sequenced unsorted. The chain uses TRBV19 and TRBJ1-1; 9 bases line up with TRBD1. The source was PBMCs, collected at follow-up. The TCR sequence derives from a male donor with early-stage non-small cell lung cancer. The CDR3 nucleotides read TGTGCCAGTAGTTACAGGGGGCCGAACACTGAAGCTTTCTTT. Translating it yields CASSYRGPNTEAFF.